This entry describes one T cell receptor beta chain. The antigen remains unidentified. This sample was taken from a study of radiation and T cells in renal cell carcinoma. Study findings and constraints: No pretreatment tumor biopsies were available for baseline clonotypes.

Assay used: immunoSEQ multiplex PCR; TCRdb lists only in-frame clones, some missing. The sample shows approximately 90,000 clones, around four fifths of them seen only once. The V gene's germline CDR1 is SGHRS and CDR2 YFSETQ. The CDR3 length is 17 residues. J lost 2 bases, V lost 0 bases, and 10 bases had no gene match. Noted time point: blood 4 weeks post-SBRT, at nephrectomy. Treatment of the sample: 15 Gy SBRT to primary tumor, nephrectomy 4 weeks later. Material: blood, obtained from a patient whose treatment included radiotherapy and nephrectomy. V is TRBV5-1 and J is TRBJ2-5; TRBD1 matches at 7 bases. The clonotype was recovered from a man in his fifties or sixties with renal cell carcinoma. CDR3 in DNA: TGCGCCAGCAGCTTGGGGAAAAGGTGGGGACAGCAAGAGACCCAGTACTTC. Encoded protein: CASSLGKRWGQQETQYF.